This paragraph reports one T cell receptor (beta chain). Its antigen is not identified. Germline assignment: CDR1 MGHRA and CDR2 YSYEKL. This CDR3 contains 17 residues. The ends lost 0 bases at V and 4 bases at J; junction bases unmatched: 11. The data belong to a study of shared clonotypes between healthy human individuals. Findings of the study overall: Limited genetic and exposure-history diversity came from having few donors.

The data were produced by immunoSEQ multiplex PCR, yet TCRdb's version contains in-frame clones alone and is incomplete. The sample carries about 990,000 clones, 75% to 80% recorded once. The source material was memory CD4+ T cells from PBMCs. Subset reported: CD45RA-negative fraction. V usage is TRBV4-1 and J usage is TRBJ2-7; TRBD2 matches 8 bases. This TCR was sampled from a man between 18 and 29 years old in good health. Some clones in this sample may be carry-over from other donors' samples. In DNA form, the CDR3 reads TGCGCCAGCAGCCAAGAGCGGGGGGCAGCGATTTTTTACGAGCAGTACTTC. This encodes CASSQERGAAIFYEQYF.